A single sample gave rise to the 24 T cell receptor beta chains below, sequenced in a study of blood T cell repertoires in COVID-19. Assay: immunoSEQ multiplex PCR; the TCRdb copy retains only in-frame clones and omits some. The table has about 260,000 clones, 85% to 90% seen once. Sequencing was done on a sample of peripheral blood. These receptors all come from a woman in her thirties or forties with acute or convalescent COVID-19.

This clone occurred once. The V call is TRBV3-1 (or the pseudogene TRBV3-2), the J call TRBJ1-2, with TRBD1 matching over 9 bases. The junction had 8 bases not matched to a gene; V was cut back by 8 bases and J by 4 bases. This CDR3 has 14 residues. Germline V lookup: CDR1 LGHDT, CDR2 YNNKEL (reference sequence). DNA of the CDR3: TGTGCCAGCGTCAAAGGGACAGGGAGCTATGGCTACACCTTC. This translates into CASVKGTGSYGYTF.

The chain employs TRBV7-2 and TRBJ2-3; D perhaps matches TRBD2 (5 bases). Trimming shortened V by 5 bases and J by 2 bases, and 20 bases separated the two germline ends. CDR1 SGHTA and CDR2 FQGNSA come from the germline V gene. The CDR3 runs 17 residues. CDR3 coding DNA: TGTGCCAGCAGCCTCCAAGGCGGGCCTTATTCCACAGATACGCAGTATTTT. It translates to CASSLQGGPYSTDTQYF. The full variable domain, rest sourced from reference TRBV7-2 and TRBJ2-3, is GAGVSQSPSNKVTEKGKDVELRCDPISGHTALYWYRQSLGQGLEFLIYFQGNSAPDKSGLPSDRFSAERTGGSVSTLTIQRTQQEDSAVYLCASSLQGGPYSTDTQYFGPGTRLTVL.

The rearrangement uses TRBV6-5 and TRBJ1-6; unclear D gene. This CDR3 has 15 amino acids. V was trimmed by 2 bases and J by 9 bases, leaving 14 bases between them. Per the germline V gene, CDR1 is MNHEY and CDR2 is SVGAGI. CDR3 protein: CASSYATEGGSPLHF. As DNA, the CDR3 is TGTGCCAGCAGTTACGCGACGGAAGGCGGTTCACCCCTCCACTTT.

The chain has TRBV30 and TRBJ1-2, with a possible D match to TRBD1 (6 bases). Germline-derived CDR1 and CDR2 are GTSNPN and SVGIG (reference sequence). The CDR3 runs to 13 residues. The ends were cut back, 5 bases at V and 9 bases at J, with 19 bases in the middle. Here the CDR3 DNA reads TGTGCCTGGGAATACTCGGTTGGGGGCAGCTACACCTTC. It is translated as CAWEYSVGGSYTF.

This clone was recorded only once. The CDR3 sequence is CASSPGQATDTQYF. The CDR3 bases are TGTGCCAGCAGCCCGGGACAAGCCACAGATACGCAGTATTTT. This rearrangement joins TRBV7-9 to TRBJ2-3; D might be TRBD1 (6 bases). Germline V gene sequence: CDR1 SEHNR, CDR2 FQNEAQ (reference sequence). Trimming took 5 bases from V and 2 from J, leaving 11 bases between them. The CDR3 is 14 amino acids.

The chain employs TRBV9 and TRBJ2-3, with D perhaps TRBD2 (6 bases). Looked up from germline, CDR1 is SGDLS and CDR2 is YYNGEE. The CDR3 contains 15 residues. V lost 6 bases to trimming and J lost 3 bases, with 17 bases between them. The CDR3 sequence: CASTRGETWTDTQYF. The CDR3 DNA follows: TGTGCCAGCACCCGCGGGGAGACGTGGACAGATACGCAGTATTTT.

The chain employs TRBV5-1 and TRBJ1-1; 7 nucleotides align to TRBD1. Germline CDR1 SGHRS, CDR2 YFSETQ. The CDR3 has 15 residues. The J segment lost 5 bases and the V segment lost 3 bases, leaving 10 bases of the junction unmatched. The chain's CDR3 is CASSWSTGVRTEAFF. The CDR3 coding sequence is TGCGCCAGCAGCTGGTCAACAGGGGTTAGAACTGAAGCTTTCTTT.

The chain links TRBV29-1 to TRBJ2-2; D might be TRBD1 (5 bases). The CDR3 is 13 residues long. CDR1 and CDR2 from the germline V gene are SQVTM and ANQGSEA. With 6 bases removed from V and 1 base from J, the gap between germline ends came to 9 bases. Here the CDR3 reads CSVNTGNTGELFF. The DNA of the CDR3 is TGCAGCGTGAATACAGGGAACACCGGGGAGCTGTTTTTT.

This clone occurred once. The rearrangement joins TRBV7-9 to TRBJ1-4, with a tentative D call TRBD1 (5 bases). The CDR3 spans 15 residues. Looked up from germline, CDR1 is SEHNR and CDR2 is FQNEAQ (reference sequence). Trimming removed 1 base at V and 1 base at J, with 7 bases between. As DNA, the CDR3 is TGTGCCAGCAGCTTAGTGGGGGGAACTAATGAAAAACTGTTTTTT. Amino acids: CASSLVGGTNEKLFF.

The V gene is TRBV27, the J gene TRBJ1-5; 7 nucleotides agree with TRBD1. Trimming cost V 5 bases and J 2 bases; bases outside gene matches: 3. The germline V gene has CDR1 MNHEY and CDR2 SMNVEV (reference sequence). The CDR3 totals 14 residues. This CDR3 is CASSPTGGNQPQHF. CDR3 sequence (DNA): TGTGCCAGCAGTCCTACAGGGGGCAATCAGCCCCAGCATTTT.

This chain links TRBV6-5 with TRBJ2-5; weak D call: TRBD2 (6 bases). V dropped 2 bases and J dropped 5 bases, with 9 bases sitting between them. CDR1 is MNHEY and CDR2 is SVGAGI in the germline V gene. CDR3 size: 13 residues. The CDR3 sequence is CASSYSGGETQYF. In nucleotides, the CDR3 is TGTGCCAGCAGTTACAGTGGGGGGGAGACCCAGTACTTC.

The CDR3 region has the DNA TGTGCCAGCAGCCACGCCCTCCGACTAGCGGGTTGGAACTATACGCAGTATTTT. Its translation is CASSHALRLAGWNYTQYF. V gene TRBV3-1 (or the pseudogene TRBV3-2) combines with J gene TRBJ2-3, with TRBD2 matching over 10 bases. With V trimmed by 3 bases and J by 7 bases, 16 bases remained unmatched. This CDR3 region has 18 residues. Germline values: CDR1 LGHDT, CDR2 YNNKEL (reference sequence).

The V gene is TRBV9, the J gene TRBJ1-3; TRBD1 agrees at 8 bases. After removal of 3 bases from V and 2 bases from J, the junction contained 4 bases not matched to a gene. Looked up from germline, CDR1 is SGDLS and CDR2 is YYNGEE. The CDR3 is 15 residues long. The CDR3 region has the DNA TGTGCCAGCAGCGAGGGGACAGGACCTGGAAACACCATATATTTT. Translation gives CASSEGTGPGNTIYF. Based on the CDR3 plus reference TRBV9 and TRBJ1-3, the full variable domain is DSGVTQTPKHLITATGQRVTLRCSPRSGDLSVYWYQQSLDQGLQFLIQYYNGEERAKGNILERFSAQQFPDLHSELNLSSLELGDSALYFCASSEGTGPGNTIYFGEGSWLTVV.

The gene calls are TRBV6-5 and TRBJ1-2; the D is unclear. Trimming shortened V by 2 bases and J by 2 bases, and 9 bases separated the two germline ends. The CDR3 sequence is 14 residues long. The germline CDR1 and CDR2 sequences are MNHEY and SVGAGI. The CDR3 loop reads CASSYAGINYGYTF. CDR3 DNA sequence: TGTGCCAGCAGTTACGCGGGGATCAACTATGGCTACACCTTC.

The V call is TRBV2, the J call TRBJ1-2; 7 bases fit TRBD1. V lost 6 bases and J lost 8; bases outside the gene matches: 6. In germline, CDR1 is SNHLY, CDR2 FYNNEI. This CDR3 is 12 amino acids long. The CDR3 coding sequence is TGTGCCAGCAGATGGACAGGATGGGGCTACACCTTC. Its translation is CASRWTGWGYTF.

The chain uses TRBV9 and TRBJ1-3, with D perhaps TRBD1 (5 bases). Trimming removed 3 bases at V and 0 bases at J, with 7 bases between. CDR1 and CDR2 (germline): SGDLS, YYNGEE. The CDR3 contains 14 residues. CDR3 nucleotides: TGTGCCAGCAGCGCAGGGTACTCTGGAAACACCATATATTTT. Protein: CASSAGYSGNTIYF.

This chain uses TRBV5-8 with TRBJ2-7; TRBD2 might be the D (6 bases). This CDR3 spans 12 amino acids. Trimming left V 0 bases short and J 7 bases short, with 8 bases between. Germline lookup yields CDR1 SGHTS and CDR2 YDEGEE. DNA of the CDR3: TGTGCCAGCAGCTTGGTGGCGGGGGAGCAGTACGTC. This gives the protein CASSLVAGEQYV.

The chain uses TRBV7-3 and TRBJ2-1; 16 nucleotides agree with TRBD2. Germline assignment: CDR1 SGHTA and CDR2 FQGTGA. The CDR3 is 19 residues long. V dropped 2 bases and J dropped 1; count of bases not matched to a gene: 5. The CDR3 region has the DNA TGTGCCAGCAGCTTACCCGGGACTAGCGGGGGGGCATCCTACAATGAGCAGTTCTTC. Its translation: CASSLPGTSGGASYNEQFF.

The rearrangement links TRBV3-1 (or the pseudogene TRBV3-2) to TRBJ2-5; the match to TRBD2 covers 9 bases. The CDR3 is made up of 16 amino acids. Trimming cost V 0 bases and J 7 bases; bases outside gene matches: 9. Germline CDR1 and CDR2: LGHDT and YNNKEL (reference sequence). The CDR3 DNA is TGTGCCAGCAGCCAAGATGGGCGGGGGGGTCCGCGGACCCAGTACTTC. As protein: CASSQDGRGGPRTQYF.

This clone was counted once. For the CDR3, the DNA is TGTGCCAGCAGTGAGGGCAATTCACCCCTCCACTTT. It specifies CASSEGNSPLHF. V and J are TRBV25-1 and TRBJ1-6; the D is unclear. Germline assignment: CDR1 MGHDK and CDR2 SYGVNS. The CDR3 spans 12 residues. V gave up 3 bases and J gave up 7 bases, with 4 bases separating them.

V and J are TRBV19 and TRBJ2-6; D gene uncertain. The germline gives CDR1 LNHDA, CDR2 SQIVND (reference sequence). V shed 7 bases and J shed 0 bases, with 7 bases lying between them. The CDR3 is 14 amino acids. CDR3 coding DNA: TGTGCCAGTACCCCCCACTCTGGGGCCAACGTCCTGACTTTC. Translated, it gives CASTPHSGANVLTF.

This clone has just a few counts. The J gene is TRBJ1-2, the V gene TRBV12-5; TRBD1 aligns across 7 bases. V was clipped by 1 base and J by 5 bases; unmatched bases: 7. Germline V lookup: CDR1 LGHNT, CDR2 FRNRAP. This CDR3 has 15 residues. The CDR3 sequence: CASGLAGQAVYGYTF. The CDR3 DNA follows: TGTGCTAGTGGTTTGGCTGGACAGGCCGTGTATGGCTACACCTTC.

On this clone: Distinct nucleotide sequences in the sample also encode this CDR3. This chain joins TRBV7-3 and TRBJ1-2; no reliable D call. Deletions cut 1 base from V and 6 bases from J, with 9 bases between. Per the germline V gene, CDR1 is SGHTA and CDR2 is FQGTGA. The CDR3 runs to 13 residues. The CDR3 DNA reads TGTGCCAGCAGCTTAAACGGGGTGAATGGCTACACCTTC. It specifies CASSLNGVNGYTF.

The CDR3 loop reads CATKTKSGHSGEAFF. The CDR3 DNA is TGTGCCACAAAAACCAAATCGGGACACTCGGGGGAAGCTTTCTTT. This chain joins TRBV19 and TRBJ1-1; possibly TRBD1 for D (6 bases). Germline lookup yields CDR1 LNHDA and CDR2 SQIVND (reference sequence). V was pared by 10 bases and J by 8 bases, with 26 bases between. The CDR3 extends over 15 amino acids.